The 4 T cell receptor beta chains below all came from one sample that was sequenced in a study of glioma-infiltrating T cells after dendritic cell vaccination. Sequenced by immunoSEQ multiplex PCR; TCRdb stores in-frame clones only, minus some. The data show roughly 52,000 clones, with approximately 83% seen just once and roughly 10% held by the top ten. Specimen: blood, collected before dendritic cell vaccination. These receptors came from a human donor with glioblastoma.

The rearrangement uses TRBV6-5 and TRBJ2-3, with 7 bases lining up with TRBD2. The V gene's germline CDR1 is MNHEY and CDR2 SVGAGI. The CDR3 is made up of 13 amino acids. V shed 6 bases and J 6 bases; nucleotides not matched to a gene: 6. CDR3 nucleotides: TGTGCCAGCAGGGGGGGGTACCAGGATACGCAGTATTTT. Translated, it gives CASRGGYQDTQYF.

The chain employs TRBV11-2 and TRBJ2-7; no firm D call. V lost 3 bases, J lost 1 base, and 7 bases lay in between. CDR3 length: 13 amino acids. Germline CDR1 SGHAT, CDR2 FQNNGV. The CDR3 here is CASSFVRSYEQYF. For the CDR3, the DNA is TGTGCCAGCAGCTTCGTGAGGTCCTACGAGCAGTACTTC.

V is TRBV2 and J is TRBJ2-5, with D possibly matching TRBD1 (6 bases). CDR1 and CDR2 from the germline V gene are SNHLY and FYNNEI. V was pared by 6 bases and J by 5 bases, with 13 bases between. The CDR3 has 13 amino acids. The CDR3, as DNA: TGTGCCAGCAGATACAGGGATAAGGAGACCCAGTACTTC. Translated: CASRYRDKETQYF.

On this clone itself: Other DNA sequences in the sample encode the same CDR3. This chain connects TRBV11-3 to TRBJ1-3, with D tentatively TRBD1 (5 bases). CDR1 and CDR2 (germline): SGHNT, YENEEA. CDR3 length: 14 residues. V was shortened by 5 bases and J by 0 bases, with 8 bases between the two germline ends. The DNA of the CDR3 is TGTGCCAGCAGCCTGGGGGGCTCTGGAAACACCATATATTTT. Translated: CASSLGGSGNTIYF. Full variable domain (missing parts from reference TRBV11-3 and TRBJ1-3): EAGVVQSPRYKIIEKKQPVAFWCNPISGHNTLYWYLQNLGQGPELLIRYENEEAVDDSQLPKDRFSAERLKGVDSTLKIQPAELGDSAVYLCASSLGGSGNTIYFGEGSWLTVV.